The clone carrying this TCR beta chain showed up many times. Its cognate antigen is unknown. The data stem from a study of T cells in Graves' hyperthyroidism and ophthalmopathy. Study findings and constraints: Ophthalmopathy could be told apart from stable hyperthyroidism with a 13 V-J model. Ophthalmopathy was identified by the model a median roughly six months ahead of onset.

V was pared by 8 bases and J by 6 bases, with 21 bases between. This CDR3 region has 15 residues. Per germline, CDR1 MNHEY and CDR2 SMNVEV (reference sequence). Hyperthyroidism was newly diagnosed in patients aged 18 to 65 (duration under 2 months). Patients with uncontrolled infections, other autoimmune diseases, pregnancy or lactation were excluded. The investigators amplified TCR beta CDR3 regions from RNA transcripts. A first-round RT-PCR of the TCR CDR3 used the HTBI primer set. One entry per CDR3 protein, called by TCRdb with MiXCR from the multiplex PCR reads. The sample shows roughly 250,000 distinct CDR3 sequences, more than 14% of them seen only once.

The origin of this receptor is a woman in her thirties or forties with Graves' hyperthyroidism that later progressed to Graves' ophthalmopathy. This chain connects TRBV27 to TRBJ2-3; D call uncertain. Sequencing was performed on blood. CDR3 residues: CASRQDAASFDTQYF. The CDR3 region has the DNA TGTGCCAGCCGCCAGGACGCCGCGAGTTTTGATACGCAGTATTTT.